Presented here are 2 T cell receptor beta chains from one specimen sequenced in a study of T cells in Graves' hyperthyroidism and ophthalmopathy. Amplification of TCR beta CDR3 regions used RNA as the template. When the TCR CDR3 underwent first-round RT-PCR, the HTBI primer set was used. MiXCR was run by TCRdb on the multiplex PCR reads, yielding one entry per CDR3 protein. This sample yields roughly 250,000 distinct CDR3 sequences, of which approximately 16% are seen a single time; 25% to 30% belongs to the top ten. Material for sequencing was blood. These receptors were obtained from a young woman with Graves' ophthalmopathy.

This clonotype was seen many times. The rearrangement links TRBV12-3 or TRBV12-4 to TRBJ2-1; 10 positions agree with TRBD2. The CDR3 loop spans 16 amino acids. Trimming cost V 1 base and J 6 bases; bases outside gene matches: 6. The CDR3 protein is CASSLGSSGRLNEQFF. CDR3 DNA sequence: TGTGCCAGCAGTTTAGGTAGTAGCGGGAGGCTCAATGAGCAGTTCTTC.

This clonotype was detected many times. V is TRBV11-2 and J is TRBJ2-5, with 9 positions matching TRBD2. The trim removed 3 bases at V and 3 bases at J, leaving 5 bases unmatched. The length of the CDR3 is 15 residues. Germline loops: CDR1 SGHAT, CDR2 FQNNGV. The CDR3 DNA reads TGTGCCAGCAGCTTGGGTTGGACTAGCGAAGAGACCCAGTACTTC. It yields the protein CASSLGWTSEETQYF.